These 22 T cell receptor beta chains share one sample of origin, sequenced in a study of blood T cell repertoires in COVID-19. Clones were sequenced by immunoSEQ multiplex PCR, and TCRdb holds only the in-frame ones, with some missing. The table shows approximately 400,000 clones, with around 89% occurring only once. Sequenced input: peripheral blood. The receptors stem from a woman in her fifties or sixties with COVID-19, enrolled during active disease.

This chain links TRBV27 with TRBJ2-2; TRBD1 is a possible D gene (6 bases). This CDR3 contains 14 residues. Per the germline V gene, CDR1 is MNHEY and CDR2 is SMNVEV (reference sequence). V shed 4 bases and J shed 4 bases, with 10 bases lying between them. The CDR3 protein is CASSSRDTTGELFF. For the CDR3, the DNA is TGTGCCAGCAGTTCCCGGGACACCACCGGGGAGCTGTTTTTT.

The chain combines TRBV27 with TRBJ1-4; 7 positions agree with TRBD1. The CDR3 sequence is 14 residues long. V trimming: 5 bases; J trimming: 6 bases; junction bases outside the gene matches: 6. Germline V gene lookup returns CDR1 MNHEY and CDR2 SMNVEV (reference sequence). The CDR3 region is CASSQGGSDEKLFF. CDR3 bases: TGTGCCAGCAGTCAGGGGGGATCGGATGAAAAACTGTTTTTT.

About this clone: At the DNA level, this CDR3 is encoded by other sequences in the same sample as well. The chain recombines TRBV12-3 or TRBV12-4 with TRBJ2-7; 7 positions agree with TRBD1. Trimming took 4 bases from V and 1 from J; bases not matched to a gene: 1. CDR3 size: 13 residues. The CDR3 here is CASSWGQSYEQYF. Written as DNA, the CDR3 is TGTGCCAGCAGTTGGGGACAGTCCTACGAGCAGTACTTC.

The CDR3 reads CASSQQVNNQPQHF. CDR3 DNA sequence: TGTGCCAGTAGTCAACAGGTTAACAATCAGCCCCAGCATTTT. The chain uses TRBV19 and TRBJ1-5; D perhaps matches TRBD1 (5 bases). Germline CDR1 reads LNHDA; CDR2 reads SQIVND (reference sequence). This CDR3 has 14 amino acids. The V end was cut by 5 bases, the J end by 3 bases, with 11 bases between.

The chain uses TRBV10-3 and TRBJ1-1; D call uncertain. Germline V gene sequence: CDR1 ENHRY, CDR2 SYGVKD. The CDR3 runs 13 residues. V gave up 4 bases and J gave up 0 bases, with 6 bases separating them. The CDR3, as DNA: TGTGCCATCAGTGCTAATATGAACACTGAAGCTTTCTTT. It encodes CAISANMNTEAFF.

The genes are TRBV5-1 and TRBJ2-3, with 8 positions matching TRBD1. Trimming took 5 bases from V and 2 from J; bases not matched to a gene: 4. Germline V gives CDR1 SGHRS, CDR2 YFSETQ. The CDR3 is 14 amino acids. The CDR3 region is CASRKTGATDTQYF. DNA for the CDR3: TGCGCCAGCAGAAAGACAGGGGCCACAGATACGCAGTATTTT.

The V call is TRBV9, the J call TRBJ1-5, with D unclear. Germline values: CDR1 SGDLS, CDR2 YYNGEE. CDR3 length equals 15 residues. The ends were cut back, 4 bases at V and 0 bases at J, with 11 bases in the middle. CDR3 in DNA: TGTGCCAGCAGCCCCGAGGGAAGTAGCAATCAGCCCCAGCATTTT. Encoded protein: CASSPEGSSNQPQHF.

The chain has TRBV24-1 and TRBJ2-2; TRBD2 matches 8 bases. The CDR3 contains 15 residues. Germline loops: CDR1 KGHDR, CDR2 SFDVKD. The trim removed 4 bases at V and 7 bases at J, leaving 7 bases unmatched. The CDR3 region is CATSEQRGRSGELFF. The CDR3 DNA sequence: TGTGCCACCAGTGAACAGCGGGGGAGAAGCGGGGAGCTGTTTTTT.

The chain links TRBV28 to TRBJ1-2, with 10 bases identical to TRBD1. This CDR3 has 14 amino acids. V trimming: 3 bases; J trimming: 4 bases; junction bases outside the gene matches: 2. The germline CDR1 and CDR2 sequences are MDHEN and SYDVKM. This CDR3 reads CASSFDRGRYGYTF. The CDR3, as DNA: TGTGCCAGCAGTTTTGACAGGGGGCGCTATGGCTACACCTTC.

The V call is TRBV5-6, the J call TRBJ1-6; D is undetermined. The CDR3 length is 17 residues. V was cut by 4 bases and J by 0 bases, with 14 bases left in between. Germline V gene sequence: CDR1 SGHDT, CDR2 YYEEEE. In nucleotides, the CDR3 is TGTGCCAGCAGCCTGTGGCAGTGGAGCTCCTATAATTCACCCCTCCACTTT. It yields the protein CASSLWQWSSYNSPLHF.

The chain has TRBV29-1 and TRBJ1-2, with D possibly being TRBD1 (6 bases). The CDR3 consists of 13 residues. The germline CDR1 and CDR2 sequences are SQVTM and ANQGSEA. V lost 5 bases and J 3 bases, leaving 13 bases between the germline ends. This CDR3 is CSVSYRADYGYTF. The CDR3 DNA follows: TGCAGCGTTTCGTACAGGGCAGACTATGGCTACACCTTC.

This sequence joins TRBV5-1 and TRBJ2-6; 12 bases match TRBD1. The germline gives CDR1 SGHRS, CDR2 YFSETQ. The CDR3 length is 18 residues. V shed 4 bases and J 3 bases; nucleotides not matched to a gene: 8. The CDR3 loop is CASSDPGQGARGANVLTF. In nucleotides, the CDR3 is TGCGCCAGCAGCGACCCGGGACAGGGGGCTCGTGGGGCCAACGTCCTGACTTTC.

This clone was found a few times. The chain uses TRBV6-5 and TRBJ1-1; TRBD1 matches 7 bases. V shed 5 bases and J 6 bases; nucleotides not matched to a gene: 9. This CDR3 is built from 14 residues. The germline V gene has CDR1 MNHEY and CDR2 SVGAGI. The CDR3 coding sequence is TGTGCCAGCAGTCCCGTAAGGGGGCCCCCTGAAGCTTTCTTT. It encodes CASSPVRGPPEAFF.

Only a few counts were recorded for this clone. V usage is TRBV12-3 or TRBV12-4 and J usage is TRBJ1-5; D is unresolved. Trimming took 6 bases from V and 4 from J, leaving 10 bases between them. The CDR3 is 13 amino acids. The CDR3 nucleotides read TGTGCCAGCAGACCTCAGATGAATCAGCCCCAGCATTTT. It is translated as CASRPQMNQPQHF.

The chain links TRBV5-1 to TRBJ2-3; the match to TRBD2 covers 10 bases. Trimming removed 3 bases from V and 4 bases from J; junction bases left unmatched: 5. This CDR3 has 15 amino acids. The V gene's germline CDR1 is SGHRS and CDR2 YFSETQ. The CDR3 spells CASSSLAGVSDTQYF. CDR3 nucleotide sequence: TGCGCCAGCAGCTCCCTAGCGGGGGTCTCAGATACGCAGTATTTT. The full variable domain, completed using reference TRBV5-1 and TRBJ2-3, is KAGVTQTPRYLIKTRGQQVTLSCSPISGHRSVSWYQQTPGQGLQFLFEYFSETQRNKGNFPGRFSGRQFSNSRSEMNVSTLELGDSALYLCASSSLAGVSDTQYFGPGTRLTVL.

CDR3 region: CASSLVPGGRTEAFF. CDR3 nucleotide sequence: TGTGCCAGTAGTCTTGTACCGGGAGGGAGGACTGAAGCTTTCTTT. The V and J genes are TRBV19 and TRBJ1-1; D call uncertain. Trimming removed 5 bases from V and 5 bases from J, with 18 bases in between. This CDR3 is built from 15 residues. CDR1 and CDR2 from the germline V gene are LNHDA and SQIVND (reference sequence).

The rearrangement uses TRBV7-8 and TRBJ2-7; 10 nucleotides line up with TRBD2. The CDR3 totals 14 residues. Unmatched junction bases numbered 4, after V lost 1 base and J lost 7 bases. Germline values: CDR1 SGHVS, CDR2 FQNEAQ. This CDR3 reads CASSLGSGGKEQYF. As DNA, the CDR3 is TGTGCCAGCAGCTTAGGTAGCGGGGGGAAGGAGCAGTACTTC.

The CDR3 region has the DNA TGCAGCGTTGAAGGGAAAGGCCTCGCGGGGAATGAGCAGTTCTTC. It yields the protein CSVEGKGLAGNEQFF. The V and J genes are TRBV29-1 and TRBJ2-1; a weak D match, TRBD2 (6 bases). The CDR3 spans 15 residues. Looked up from germline, CDR1 is SQVTM and CDR2 is ANQGSEA. The germline V and J ends were trimmed by 1 base and 7 bases, with 17 bases remaining between them.

J is TRBJ1-4 and V is TRBV10-3; a possible D gene is TRBD1 (6 bases). This CDR3 is 12 amino acids long. The germline V gene encodes CDR1 ENHRY and CDR2 SYGVKD. The CDR3 here is CAAGRDTEKLFF. CDR3 DNA: TGTGCTGCCGGGAGGGACACTGAAAAACTGTTTTTT.

The genes are TRBV5-1 and TRBJ2-1; a weak D match, TRBD2 (5 bases). V lost 4 bases and J 4 bases, leaving 24 bases between the germline ends. The CDR3 contains 18 residues. Germline V gene lookup returns CDR1 SGHRS and CDR2 YFSETQ. The CDR3 region is CASSLGDFRGSLYNEQFF. As DNA, the CDR3 is TGCGCCAGCAGCCTGGGTGACTTCCGGGGTAGCCTATACAATGAGCAGTTCTTC. Filled out from reference TRBV5-1 and TRBJ2-1, the complete variable domain reads KAGVTQTPRYLIKTRGQQVTLSCSPISGHRSVSWYQQTPGQGLQFLFEYFSETQRNKGNFPGRFSGRQFSNSRSEMNVSTLELGDSALYLCASSLGDFRGSLYNEQFFGPGTRLTVL.

This chain links TRBV6-5 with TRBJ2-2, with 7 bases identical to TRBD1. The ends lost 5 bases at V and 6 bases at J; junction bases unmatched: 3. Germline V gives CDR1 MNHEY, CDR2 SVGAGI. The CDR3 covers 13 residues. CDR3 in amino acids: CASSTTGAGELFF. In nucleotides, the CDR3 is TGTGCCAGCAGTACCACAGGGGCCGGGGAGCTGTTTTTT.

V usage is TRBV6-5 and J usage is TRBJ2-1, with 10 bases lining up with TRBD1. The J segment lost 7 bases and the V segment lost 8 bases, leaving 11 bases of the junction unmatched. CDR1 and CDR2 from the germline V gene are MNHEY and SVGAGI. The CDR3 is 15 residues long. As DNA, the CDR3 is TGTGCCAGCGGCCTCCGGGACAGGGGAGGAAATGAGCAGTTCTTC. It encodes CASGLRDRGGNEQFF.